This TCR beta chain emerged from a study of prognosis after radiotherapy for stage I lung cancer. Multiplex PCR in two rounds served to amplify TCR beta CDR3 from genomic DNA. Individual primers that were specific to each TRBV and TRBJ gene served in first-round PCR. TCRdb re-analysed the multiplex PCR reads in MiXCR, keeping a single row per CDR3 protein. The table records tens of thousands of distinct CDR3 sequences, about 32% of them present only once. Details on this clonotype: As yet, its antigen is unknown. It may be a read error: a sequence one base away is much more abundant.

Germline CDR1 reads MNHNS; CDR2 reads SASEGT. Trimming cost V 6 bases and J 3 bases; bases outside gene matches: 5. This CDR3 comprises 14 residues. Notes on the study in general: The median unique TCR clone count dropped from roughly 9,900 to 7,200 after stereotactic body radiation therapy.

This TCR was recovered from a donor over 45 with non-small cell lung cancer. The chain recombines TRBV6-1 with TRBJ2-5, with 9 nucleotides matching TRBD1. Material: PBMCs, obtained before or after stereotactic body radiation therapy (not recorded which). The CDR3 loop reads CASRSGTGKETQYF. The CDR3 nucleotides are TGTGCCAGCAGGAGCGGGACAGGGAAAGAGACCCAGTACTTC.